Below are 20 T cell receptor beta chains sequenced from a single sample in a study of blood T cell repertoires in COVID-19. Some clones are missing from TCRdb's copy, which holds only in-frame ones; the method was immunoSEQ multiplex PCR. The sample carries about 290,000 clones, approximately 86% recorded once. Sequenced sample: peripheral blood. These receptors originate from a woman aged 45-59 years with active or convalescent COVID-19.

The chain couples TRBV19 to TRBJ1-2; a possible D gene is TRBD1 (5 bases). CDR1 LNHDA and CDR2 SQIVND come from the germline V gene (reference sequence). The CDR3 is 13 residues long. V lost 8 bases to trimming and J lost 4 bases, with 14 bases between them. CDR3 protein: CASFRVWVYGYTF. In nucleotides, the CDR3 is TGTGCCAGTTTCAGGGTTTGGGTCTATGGCTACACCTTC.

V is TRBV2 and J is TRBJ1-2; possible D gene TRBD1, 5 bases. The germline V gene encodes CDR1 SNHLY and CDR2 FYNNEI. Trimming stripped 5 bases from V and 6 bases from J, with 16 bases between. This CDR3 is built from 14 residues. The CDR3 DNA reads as TGTGCCAGCAGTTTGAAGAGCAGGGTGCATGGCTACACCTTC. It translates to CASSLKSRVHGYTF.

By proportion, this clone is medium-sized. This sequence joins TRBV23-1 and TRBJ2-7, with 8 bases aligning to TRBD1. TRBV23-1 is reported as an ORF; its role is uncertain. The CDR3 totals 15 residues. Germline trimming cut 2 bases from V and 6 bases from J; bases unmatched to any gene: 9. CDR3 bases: TGCGCCAGCAGTCAAACCAGGACAGGGCCGTCCGAGCAGTACTTC. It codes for CASSQTRTGPSEQYF.

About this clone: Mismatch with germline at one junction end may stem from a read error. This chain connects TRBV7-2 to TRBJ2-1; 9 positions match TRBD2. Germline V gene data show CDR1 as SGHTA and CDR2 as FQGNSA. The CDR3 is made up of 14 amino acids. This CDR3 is CASSLAGARNEQFF. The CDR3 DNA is TGTGCCAGCAGTTTAGCGGGAGCCCGGAATGAGCAGTTCTTC. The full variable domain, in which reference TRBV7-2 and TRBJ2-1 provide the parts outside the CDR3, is GAGVSQSPSNKVTEKGKDVELRCDPISGHTALYWYRQSLGQGLEFLIYFQGNSAPDKSGLPSDRFSAERTGGSVSTLTIQRTQQEDSAVYLCASSLAGARNEQFFGPGTRLTVL.

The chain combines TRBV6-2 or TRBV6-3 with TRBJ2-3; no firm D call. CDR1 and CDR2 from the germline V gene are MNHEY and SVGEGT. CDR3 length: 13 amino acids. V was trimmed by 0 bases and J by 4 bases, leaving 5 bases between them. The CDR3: CASSYSESDTQYF. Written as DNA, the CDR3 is TGTGCCAGCAGTTACTCGGAGTCAGATACGCAGTATTTT.

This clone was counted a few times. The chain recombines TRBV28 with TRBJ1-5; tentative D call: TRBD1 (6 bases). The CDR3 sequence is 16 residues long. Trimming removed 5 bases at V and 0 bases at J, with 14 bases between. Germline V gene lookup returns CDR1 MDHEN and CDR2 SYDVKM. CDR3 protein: CASSLGGILSNQPQHF. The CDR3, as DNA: TGTGCCAGCAGTCTAGGGGGAATCCTTAGCAATCAGCCCCAGCATTTT. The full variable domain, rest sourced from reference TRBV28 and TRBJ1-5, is DVKVTQSSRYLVKRTGEKVFLECVQDMDHENMFWYRQDPGLGLRLIYFSYDVKMKEKGDIPEGYSVSREKKERFSLILESASTNQTSMYLCASSLGGILSNQPQHFGDGTRLSIL.

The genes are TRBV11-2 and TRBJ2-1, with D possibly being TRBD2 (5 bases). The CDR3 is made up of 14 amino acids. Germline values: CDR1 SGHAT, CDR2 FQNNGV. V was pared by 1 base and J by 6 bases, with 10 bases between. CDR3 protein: CASSLAGTTNEQFF. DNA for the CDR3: TGTGCCAGCAGCTTAGCGGGAACGACCAATGAGCAGTTCTTC. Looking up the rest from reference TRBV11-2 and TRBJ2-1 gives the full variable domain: EAGVAQSPRYKIIEKRQSVAFWCNPISGHATLYWYQQILGQGPKLLIQFQNNGVVDDSQLPKDRFSAERLKGVDSTLKIQPAKLEDSAVYLCASSLAGTTNEQFFGPGTRLTVL.

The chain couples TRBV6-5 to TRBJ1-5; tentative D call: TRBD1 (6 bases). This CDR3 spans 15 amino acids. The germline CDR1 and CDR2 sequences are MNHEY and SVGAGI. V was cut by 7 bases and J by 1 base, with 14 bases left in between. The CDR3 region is CASIPQGTSNQPQHF. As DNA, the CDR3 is TGTGCCAGCATTCCTCAGGGGACAAGCAATCAGCCCCAGCATTTT.

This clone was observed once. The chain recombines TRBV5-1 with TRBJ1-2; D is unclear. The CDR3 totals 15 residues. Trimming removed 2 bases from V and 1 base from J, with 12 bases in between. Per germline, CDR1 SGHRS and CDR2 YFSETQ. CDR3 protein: CASSLGGADNYGYTF. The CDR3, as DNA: TGCGCCAGCAGCTTAGGTGGAGCCGATAACTATGGCTACACCTTC.

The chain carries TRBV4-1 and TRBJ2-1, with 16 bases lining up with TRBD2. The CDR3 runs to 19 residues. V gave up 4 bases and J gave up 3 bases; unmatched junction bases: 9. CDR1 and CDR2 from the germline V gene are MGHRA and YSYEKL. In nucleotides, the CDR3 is TGCGCCAGCAGCCCGCGGGGGACTAGCGGGAGGGCCCTCTACAATGAGCAGTTCTTC. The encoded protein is CASSPRGTSGRALYNEQFF.

As DNA, the CDR3 is TGTGCCAGCAGCCCCCACGGACAGGGTACTAATTCACCCCTCCACTTT. Encoded protein: CASSPHGQGTNSPLHF. V is TRBV9 and J is TRBJ1-6; TRBD1 matches at 8 bases. The V segment lost 4 bases and the J segment 6 bases; nucleotides outside the gene matches: 9. The CDR3 is 16 amino acids. The germline CDR1 and CDR2 sequences are SGDLS and YYNGEE.

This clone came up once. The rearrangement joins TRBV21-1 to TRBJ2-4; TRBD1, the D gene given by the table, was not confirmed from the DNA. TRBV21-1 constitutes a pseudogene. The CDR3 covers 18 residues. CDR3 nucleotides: TGTGCCAGCACCGCTCCTCCCTTGACAGTCCGGGTTGCGGACATTCAGTACTTC. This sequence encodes CASTAPPLTVRVADIQYF.

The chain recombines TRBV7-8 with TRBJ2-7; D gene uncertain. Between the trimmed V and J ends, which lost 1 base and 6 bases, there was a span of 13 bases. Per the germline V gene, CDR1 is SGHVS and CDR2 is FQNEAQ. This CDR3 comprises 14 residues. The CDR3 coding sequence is TGTGCCAGCAGCTTAGTCCCTAGGAACCTCGAGCAGTACTTC. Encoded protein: CASSLVPRNLEQYF.

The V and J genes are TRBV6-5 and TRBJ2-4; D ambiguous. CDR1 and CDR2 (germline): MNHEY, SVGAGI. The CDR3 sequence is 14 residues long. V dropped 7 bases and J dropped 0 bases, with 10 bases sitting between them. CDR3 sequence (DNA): TGTGCCAGCACTCAGACTGTAGCCAAAAACATTCAGTACTTC. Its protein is CASTQTVAKNIQYF.

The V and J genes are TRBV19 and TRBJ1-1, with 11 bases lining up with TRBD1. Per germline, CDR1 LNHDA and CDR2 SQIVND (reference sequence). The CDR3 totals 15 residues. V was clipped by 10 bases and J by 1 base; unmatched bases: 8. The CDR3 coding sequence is TGTGCCACCCAGGACAGGGGGCGCGGGAACACTGAAGCTTTCTTT. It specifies CATQDRGRGNTEAFF.

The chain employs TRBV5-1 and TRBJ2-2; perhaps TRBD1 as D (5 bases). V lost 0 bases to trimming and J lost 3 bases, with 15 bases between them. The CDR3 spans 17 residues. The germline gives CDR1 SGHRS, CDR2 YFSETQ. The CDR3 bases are TGCGCCAGCAGCTTGGAGCCCGCAGGGATGGACACCGGGGAGCTGTTTTTT. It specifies CASSLEPAGMDTGELFF.

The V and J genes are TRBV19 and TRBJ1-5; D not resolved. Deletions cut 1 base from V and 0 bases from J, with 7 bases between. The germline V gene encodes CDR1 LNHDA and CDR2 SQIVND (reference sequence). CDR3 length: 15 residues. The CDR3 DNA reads TGTGCCAGTAGTATAGGACATTATAGCAATCAGCCCCAGCATTTT. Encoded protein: CASSIGHYSNQPQHF.

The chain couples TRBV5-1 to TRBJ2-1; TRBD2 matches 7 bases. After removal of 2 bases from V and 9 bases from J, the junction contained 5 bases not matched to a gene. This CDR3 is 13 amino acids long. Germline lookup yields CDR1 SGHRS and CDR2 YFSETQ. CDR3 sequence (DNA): TGCGCCAGCAGCTTAGGACTAGTCGGTGAGCAGTTCTTC. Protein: CASSLGLVGEQFF.

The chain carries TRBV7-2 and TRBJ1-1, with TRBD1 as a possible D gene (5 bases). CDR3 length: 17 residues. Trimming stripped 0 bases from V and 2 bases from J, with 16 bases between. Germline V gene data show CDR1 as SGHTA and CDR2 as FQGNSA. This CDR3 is CASSLALGGGGNTEAFF. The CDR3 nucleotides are TGTGCCAGCAGCTTAGCATTGGGGGGTGGCGGTAACACTGAAGCTTTCTTT.

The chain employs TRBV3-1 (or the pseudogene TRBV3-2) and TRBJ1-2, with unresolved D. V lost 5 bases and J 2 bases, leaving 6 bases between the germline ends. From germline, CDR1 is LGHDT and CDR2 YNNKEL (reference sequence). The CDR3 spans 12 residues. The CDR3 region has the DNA TGTGCCAGCAGCTACAGCAACTATGGCTACACCTTC. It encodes CASSYSNYGYTF.